A selection of T cell receptor beta chains follows, all from one sample in a study of cytotoxic CD8 clonotypes in ibrutinib-treated CLL. Only in-frame clones appear in the TCRdb table, and some are missing; sequencing was by immunoSEQ multiplex PCR. In the table there are about 160,000 clones, about 84% of which are singletons. Specimen: PBMCs, collected after 24 months of ibrutinib treatment. These receptors were obtained from a human donor with chronic lymphocytic leukemia. Each CDR3 is given with its conserved first and last residue. D genes are given only for firm matches. Size is stated for part of the rows, as once, few or many counts, or as a class when the clone is expanded.

d_call: NA; clone_size: NA; j_call: TRBJ2-7; v_call: TRBV5-1; cdr3_aa: CASSPLLGSYEQYF; cdr3_nt: TGCGCCAGCAGCCCCCTTTTGGGGTCCTACGAGCAGTACTTC
d_call: NA; clone_size: NA; j_call: TRBJ2-1; v_call: TRBV2; cdr3_aa: CASSEVEEGYNEQFF; cdr3_nt: TGTGCCAGCAGTGAAGTCGAGGAGGGCTACAATGAGCAGTTCTTC
d_call: NA; clone_size: NA; j_call: TRBJ1-3; v_call: TRBV10-3; cdr3_aa: CAISVEGRGNTIYF; cdr3_nt: TGTGCCATCAGTGTGGAGGGTCGTGGAAACACCATATATTTT
d_call: NA; clone_size: NA; j_call: TRBJ1-5; v_call: TRBV10-1; cdr3_aa: CASSESRTGPQHF; cdr3_nt: TGCGCCAGCAGTGAGTCAAGAACGGGGCCCCAGCATTTT
d_call: TRBD2; clone_size: NA; j_call: TRBJ2-1; v_call: TRBV18; cdr3_aa: CASSPRPTGGPYNEQFF; cdr3_nt: TGTGCCAGCTCACCACGGCCAACGGGAGGGCCCTACAATGAGCAGTTCTTC
d_call: NA; clone_size: NA; j_call: TRBJ2-7; v_call: TRBV2; cdr3_aa: CASSGTFRRGEQYF; cdr3_nt: TGTGCCAGCAGCGGGACTTTCCGTCGGGGCGAGCAGTACTTC
d_call: NA; clone_size: NA; j_call: TRBJ2-1; v_call: TRBV11-3; cdr3_aa: CASSPRTGKAGENEQFF; cdr3_nt: TGTGCCAGCAGCCCGCGGACAGGTAAAGCGGGAGAGAATGAGCAGTTCTTC
d_call: NA; clone_size: NA; j_call: TRBJ2-7; v_call: TRBV28; cdr3_aa: CASTPQGGVREQYF; cdr3_nt: TGTGCCAGCACTCCGCAGGGGGGGGTTCGGGAGCAGTACTTC
d_call: TRBD1; clone_size: NA; j_call: TRBJ1-2; v_call: TRBV10-3; cdr3_aa: CAISDLAGQGAGYTF; cdr3_nt: TGTGCCATCAGTGATTTAGCGGGTCAGGGGGCCGGCTACACCTTC
d_call: TRBD1; clone_size: NA; j_call: TRBJ1-1; v_call: TRBV5-5; cdr3_aa: CASSWTGRINTEAFF; cdr3_nt: TGTGCCAGCAGCTGGACAGGAAGGATAAACACTGAAGCTTTCTTT
d_call: TRBD1; clone_size: once; j_call: TRBJ1-3; v_call: TRBV19; cdr3_aa: CASSILGTGESNTIYF; cdr3_nt: TGTGCCAGTAGTATACTTGGGACAGGGGAGTCGAACACCATATATTTT
d_call: NA; clone_size: NA; j_call: TRBJ2-2; v_call: TRBV19; cdr3_aa: CASSIFRGGFGGELFF; cdr3_nt: TGTGCCAGTAGTATATTTCGAGGGGGATTCGGCGGGGAGCTGTTTTTT
d_call: TRBD1; clone_size: NA; j_call: TRBJ1-5; v_call: TRBV30; cdr3_aa: CAWRSGTGALSNQPQHF; cdr3_nt: TGTGCCTGGAGAAGTGGGACAGGGGCCCTTAGCAATCAGCCCCAGCATTTT
d_call: NA; clone_size: NA; j_call: TRBJ2-5; v_call: TRBV5-1; cdr3_aa: CASSPRGRETQYF; cdr3_nt: TGCGCCAGCAGCCCTCGGGGCAGAGAGACCCAGTACTTC
d_call: NA; clone_size: NA; j_call: TRBJ2-7; v_call: TRBV28; cdr3_aa: CASSSRGGVRSYEQYF; cdr3_nt: TGTGCCAGCAGTTCCAGGGGGGGAGTCCGCTCCTACGAGCAGTACTTC
d_call: NA; clone_size: NA; j_call: TRBJ2-7; v_call: TRBV18; cdr3_aa: CASSPIKAQGGPYEQYF; cdr3_nt: TGTGCCAGCTCGCCAATCAAGGCGCAGGGCGGCCCTTACGAGCAGTACTTC
d_call: TRBD1; clone_size: NA; j_call: TRBJ2-1; v_call: TRBV7-2; cdr3_aa: CASSGQGATYNEQFF; cdr3_nt: TGTGCCAGCAGCGGACAGGGGGCCACCTACAATGAGCAGTTCTTC
d_call: TRBD1; clone_size: many; j_call: TRBJ1-3; v_call: TRBV5-1; cdr3_aa: CASSNTGVSGNTIYF; cdr3_nt: TGCGCCAGCAGCAATACAGGGGTGTCTGGAAACACCATATATTTT
d_call: TRBD1; clone_size: once; j_call: TRBJ1-3; v_call: TRBV5-1; cdr3_aa: CASSTGQVPYTIYF; cdr3_nt: TGCGCCAGCAGCACTGGACAGGTCCCCTACACCATATATTTT
d_call: TRBD1; clone_size: NA; j_call: TRBJ1-5; v_call: TRBV7-2; cdr3_aa: CASSRQGRGDQPQHF; cdr3_nt: TGTGCCAGCAGCAGACAGGGGAGAGGCGATCAGCCCCAGCATTTT
d_call: NA; clone_size: NA; j_call: TRBJ2-1; v_call: TRBV10-2; cdr3_aa: CASSEQGSYNEQFF; cdr3_nt: TGCGCCAGCAGTGAACAGGGCTCCTACAATGAGCAGTTCTTC
d_call: TRBD1; clone_size: once; j_call: TRBJ2-5; v_call: TRBV19; cdr3_aa: CASSPWTGQETQYF; cdr3_nt: TGTGCCAGTAGTCCTTGGACAGGCCAAGAGACCCAGTACTTC